The source of this TCR beta chain is a study of OX40 agonist ivuxolimab in advanced cancers. Clones were sequenced by immunoSEQ multiplex PCR, and TCRdb holds only the in-frame ones, with some missing. The sample has tens of thousands of clones; around 84% are singletons. This clone was counted a few times. Compared with germline, one end of the junction differs, possibly owing to a read error. Germline V gene sequence: CDR1 WNHNN, CDR2 SYGVQD (reference sequence). The CDR3 has 11 amino acids. The source material was CD4+ or CD8+ T cells sorted from blood, sampled in a trial of the OX40 agonist ivuxolimab. The V and J genes are TRBV10-1 and TRBJ1-5, with a weak D call TRBD1 (6 bases). This TCR derives from an adult with an advanced solid tumor such as melanoma, head and neck, liver or kidney cancer. The CDR3 protein is CASSESGAEAF. CDR3 nucleotide sequence: TGCGCCAGCAGTGAGTCGGGGGCAGAAGCATTT.